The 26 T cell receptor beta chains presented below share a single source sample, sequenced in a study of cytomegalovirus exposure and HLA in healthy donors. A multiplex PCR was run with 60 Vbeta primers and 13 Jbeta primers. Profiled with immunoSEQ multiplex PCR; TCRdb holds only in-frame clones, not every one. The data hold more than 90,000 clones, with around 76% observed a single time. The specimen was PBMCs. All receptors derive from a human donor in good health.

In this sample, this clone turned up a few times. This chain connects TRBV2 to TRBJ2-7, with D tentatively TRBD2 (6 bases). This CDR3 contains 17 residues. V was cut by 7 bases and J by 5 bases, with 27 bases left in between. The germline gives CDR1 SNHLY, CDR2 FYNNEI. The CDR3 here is CASMRGTTLSLSHEQYF. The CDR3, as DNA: TGTGCCAGCATGCGGGGTACCACCCTCTCACTATCCCACGAGCAGTACTTC.

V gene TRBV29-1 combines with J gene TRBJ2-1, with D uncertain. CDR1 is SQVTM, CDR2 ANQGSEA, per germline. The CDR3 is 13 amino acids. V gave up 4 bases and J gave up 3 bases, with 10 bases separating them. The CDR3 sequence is CSVVERYYNEQFF. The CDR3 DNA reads TGCAGCGTTGTTGAGAGATACTACAATGAGCAGTTCTTC.

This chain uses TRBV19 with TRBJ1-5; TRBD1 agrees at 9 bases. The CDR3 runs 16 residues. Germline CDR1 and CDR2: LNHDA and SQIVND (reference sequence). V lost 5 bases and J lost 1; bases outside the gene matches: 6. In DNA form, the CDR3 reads TGTGCCAGTAGTGCACCGACAGGGGGGAGCAATCAGCCCCAGCATTTT. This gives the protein CASSAPTGGSNQPQHF.

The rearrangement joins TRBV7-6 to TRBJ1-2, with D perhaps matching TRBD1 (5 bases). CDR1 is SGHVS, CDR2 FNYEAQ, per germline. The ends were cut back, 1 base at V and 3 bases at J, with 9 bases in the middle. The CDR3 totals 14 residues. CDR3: CASSLGAGDYGYTF. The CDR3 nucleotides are TGTGCCAGCAGCTTAGGGGCGGGGGACTATGGCTACACCTTC.

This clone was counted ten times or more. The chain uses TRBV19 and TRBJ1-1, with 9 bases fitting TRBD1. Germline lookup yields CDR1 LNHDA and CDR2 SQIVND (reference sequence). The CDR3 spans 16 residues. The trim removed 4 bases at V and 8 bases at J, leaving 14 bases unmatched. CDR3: CASSKNRGRLGSEAFF. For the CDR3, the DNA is TGTGCCAGTAGTAAAAACAGGGGGCGGCTAGGGTCAGAAGCTTTCTTT.

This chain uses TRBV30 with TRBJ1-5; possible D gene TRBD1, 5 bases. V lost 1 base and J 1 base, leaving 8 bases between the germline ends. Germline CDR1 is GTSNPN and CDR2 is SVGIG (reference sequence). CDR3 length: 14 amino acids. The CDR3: CAWSAGGSNQPQHF. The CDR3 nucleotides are TGTGCCTGGAGTGCGGGGGGGAGCAATCAGCCCCAGCATTTT.

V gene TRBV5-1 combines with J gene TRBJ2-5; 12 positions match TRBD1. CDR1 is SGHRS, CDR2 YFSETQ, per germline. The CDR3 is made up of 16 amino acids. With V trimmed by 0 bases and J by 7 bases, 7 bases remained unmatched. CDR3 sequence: CASSLAGTGGVGTQYF. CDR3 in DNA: TGCGCCAGCAGCTTGGCAGGGACAGGGGGCGTTGGGACCCAGTACTTC.

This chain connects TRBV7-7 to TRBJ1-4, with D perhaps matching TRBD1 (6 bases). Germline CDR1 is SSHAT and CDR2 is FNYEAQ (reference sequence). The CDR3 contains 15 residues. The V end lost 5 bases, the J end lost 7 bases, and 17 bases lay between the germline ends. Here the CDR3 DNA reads TGTGCCAGCAGCCAAATGCGGGGGGCAAGTGAAAAACTGTTTTTT. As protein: CASSQMRGASEKLFF.

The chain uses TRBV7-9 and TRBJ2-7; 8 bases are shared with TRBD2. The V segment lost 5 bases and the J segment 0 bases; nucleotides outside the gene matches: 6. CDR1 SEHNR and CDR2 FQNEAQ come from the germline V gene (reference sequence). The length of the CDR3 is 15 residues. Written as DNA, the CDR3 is TGTGCCAGCAGCACCGTAGCGGGACCCTCCTACGAGCAGTACTTC. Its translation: CASSTVAGPSYEQYF.

CDR3 coding DNA: TGTGCCAGCTCACCAGTGGACAGCCCCACAGATACGCAGTATTTT. Translated, it gives CASSPVDSPTDTQYF. The chain couples TRBV18 to TRBJ2-3; tentative D call: TRBD1 (6 bases). Germline loops: CDR1 KGHSH, CDR2 LQKENI. This CDR3 is 15 amino acids long. V was shortened by 2 bases and J by 2 bases, with 11 bases between the two germline ends.

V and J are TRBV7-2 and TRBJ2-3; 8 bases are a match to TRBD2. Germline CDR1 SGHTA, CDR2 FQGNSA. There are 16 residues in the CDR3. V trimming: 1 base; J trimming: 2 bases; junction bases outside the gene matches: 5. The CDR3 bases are TGTGCCAGCAGCTTAGGAAAGCGGGGGTACACAGATACGCAGTATTTT. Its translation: CASSLGKRGYTDTQYF.

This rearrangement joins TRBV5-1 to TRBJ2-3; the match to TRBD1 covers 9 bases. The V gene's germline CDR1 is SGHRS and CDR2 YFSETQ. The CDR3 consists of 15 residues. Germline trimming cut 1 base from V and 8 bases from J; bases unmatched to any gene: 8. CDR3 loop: CASSLRGQGSITQYF. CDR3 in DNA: TGCGCCAGCAGCTTGCGGGGACAGGGATCTATTACGCAGTATTTT.

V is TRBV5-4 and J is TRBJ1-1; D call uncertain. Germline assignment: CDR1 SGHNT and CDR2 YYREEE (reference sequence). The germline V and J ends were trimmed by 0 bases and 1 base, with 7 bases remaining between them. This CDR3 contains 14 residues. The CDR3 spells CASSLVRQNTEAFF. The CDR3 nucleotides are TGTGCCAGCAGCTTGGTTCGACAGAACACTGAAGCTTTCTTT.

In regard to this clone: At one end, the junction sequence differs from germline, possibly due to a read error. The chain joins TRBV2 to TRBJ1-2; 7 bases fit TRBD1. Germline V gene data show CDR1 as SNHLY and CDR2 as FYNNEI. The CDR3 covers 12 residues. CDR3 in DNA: TGTGTCAGCAGTGACAGGGTCGAAGGCTACACCTTC. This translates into CVSSDRVEGYTF. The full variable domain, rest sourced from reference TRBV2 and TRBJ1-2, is EPEVTQTPSHQVTQMGQEVILRCVPISNHLYFYWYRQILGQKVEFLVSFYNNEISEKSEIFDDQFSVERPDGSNFTLKIRSTKLEDSAMYFCVSSDRVEGYTFGSGTRLTVV.

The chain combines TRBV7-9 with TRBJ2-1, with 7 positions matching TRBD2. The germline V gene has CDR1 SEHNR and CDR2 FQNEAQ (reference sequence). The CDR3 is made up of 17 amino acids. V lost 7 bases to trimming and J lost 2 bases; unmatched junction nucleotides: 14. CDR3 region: CASTGLGGSLPYNEQFF. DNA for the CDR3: TGTGCCAGCACTGGACTTGGCGGGAGCCTACCCTACAATGAGCAGTTCTTC.

This chain's CDR3 is CASSFQGALPEAFF. Here the CDR3 DNA reads TGTGCCAGCAGTTTTCAGGGGGCTTTACCTGAAGCTTTCTTT. V gene TRBV27 combines with J gene TRBJ1-1; 8 nucleotides line up with TRBD1. Germline values: CDR1 MNHEY, CDR2 SMNVEV (reference sequence). The J segment lost 6 bases and the V segment lost 3 bases, leaving 6 bases of the junction unmatched. The CDR3 is 14 residues long.

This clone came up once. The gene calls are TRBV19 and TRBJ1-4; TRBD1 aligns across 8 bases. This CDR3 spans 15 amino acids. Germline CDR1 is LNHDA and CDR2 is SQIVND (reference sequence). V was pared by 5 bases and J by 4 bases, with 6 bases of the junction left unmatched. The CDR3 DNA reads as TGTGCCAGTAGTGCTCACAGGGGGGATAATGAAAAACTGTTTTTT. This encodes CASSAHRGDNEKLFF.

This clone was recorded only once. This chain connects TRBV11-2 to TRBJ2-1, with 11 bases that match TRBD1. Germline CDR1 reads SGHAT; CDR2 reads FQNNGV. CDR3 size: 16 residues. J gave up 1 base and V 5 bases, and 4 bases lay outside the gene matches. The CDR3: CASSPGTGGSYNEQFF. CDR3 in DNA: TGTGCCAGCAGCCCTGGGACAGGGGGATCCTACAATGAGCAGTTCTTC.

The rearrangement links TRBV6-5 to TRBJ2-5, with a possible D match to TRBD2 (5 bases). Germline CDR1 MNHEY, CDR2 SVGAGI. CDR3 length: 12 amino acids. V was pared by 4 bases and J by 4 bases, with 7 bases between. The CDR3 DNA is TGTGCCAGCAGTTCCGGACTAGAGACCCAGTACTTC. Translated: CASSSGLETQYF.

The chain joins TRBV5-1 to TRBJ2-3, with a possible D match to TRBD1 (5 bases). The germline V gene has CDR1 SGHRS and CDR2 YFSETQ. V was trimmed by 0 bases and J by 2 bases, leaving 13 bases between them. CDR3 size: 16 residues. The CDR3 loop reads CASSLAIGALTDTQYF. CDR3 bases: TGCGCCAGCAGCTTGGCCATAGGGGCTCTCACAGATACGCAGTATTTT.

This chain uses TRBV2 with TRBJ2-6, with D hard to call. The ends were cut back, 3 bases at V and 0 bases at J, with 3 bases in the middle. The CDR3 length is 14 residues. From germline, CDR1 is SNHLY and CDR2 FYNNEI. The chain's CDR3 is CASSEYSGANVLTF. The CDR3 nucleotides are TGTGCCAGCAGTGAGTACTCTGGGGCCAACGTCCTGACTTTC.

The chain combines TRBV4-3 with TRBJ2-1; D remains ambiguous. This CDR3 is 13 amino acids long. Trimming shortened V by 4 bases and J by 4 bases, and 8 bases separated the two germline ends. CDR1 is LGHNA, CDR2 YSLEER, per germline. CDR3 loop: CASSPLIYNEQFF. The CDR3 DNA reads TGCGCCAGCAGCCCCCTAATATACAATGAGCAGTTCTTC.

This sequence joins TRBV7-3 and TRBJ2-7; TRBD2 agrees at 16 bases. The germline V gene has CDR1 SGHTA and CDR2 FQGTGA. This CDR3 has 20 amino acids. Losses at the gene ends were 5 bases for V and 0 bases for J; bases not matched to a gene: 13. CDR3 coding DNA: TGTGCCAGCAGCCCGCAACTAGGGACTAGCGGGGGGGGTAGCTCCTACGAGCAGTACTTC. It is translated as CASSPQLGTSGGGSSYEQYF.

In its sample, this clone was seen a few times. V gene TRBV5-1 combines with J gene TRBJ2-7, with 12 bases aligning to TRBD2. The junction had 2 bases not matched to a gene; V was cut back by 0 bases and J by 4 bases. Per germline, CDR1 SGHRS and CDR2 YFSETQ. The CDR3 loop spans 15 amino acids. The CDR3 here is CASSLGTSGVYEQYF. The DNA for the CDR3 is TGCGCCAGCAGCTTGGGGACTAGCGGGGTGTACGAGCAGTACTTC.

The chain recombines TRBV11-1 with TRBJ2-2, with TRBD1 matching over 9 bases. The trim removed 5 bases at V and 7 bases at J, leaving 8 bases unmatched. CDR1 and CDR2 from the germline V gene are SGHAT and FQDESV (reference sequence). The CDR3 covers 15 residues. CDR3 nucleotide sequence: TGTGCCAGCAGCCCGGGACAGGGCTGGGGCGGGGAGCTGTTTTTT. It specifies CASSPGQGWGGELFF.

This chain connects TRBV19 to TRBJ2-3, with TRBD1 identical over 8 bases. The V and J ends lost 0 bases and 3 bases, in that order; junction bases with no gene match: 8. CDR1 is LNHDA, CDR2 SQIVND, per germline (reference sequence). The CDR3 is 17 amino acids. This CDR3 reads CASSIDWAGGRTDTQYF. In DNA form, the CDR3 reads TGTGCCAGTAGTATAGATTGGGCAGGGGGCAGGACAGATACGCAGTATTTT.